Detailed here is one T cell receptor beta chain. What it binds is not known. The sample is drawn from a study of T-cell memory formation after mild COVID-19. Study-wide results and caveats: Contracting clones, day 15 to 85, had balanced CD4/CD8, and later expanders favored CD4+. Whether day 37 second-wave clones are SARS-CoV-2-specific was not confirmed. Largely, contracting CD4+ clones fell within CM and EM, and contracting CD8+ clones within EMRA.

One entry per CDR3 protein, called by TCRdb with MiXCR from the 5' RACE reads. The repertoire holds tens of thousands of distinct CDR3 sequences, with approximately 15% as singletons. This CDR3 is built from 13 residues. The V and J ends lost 5 bases and 5 bases respectively, with 10 bases between them. Per germline, CDR1 SEHNR and CDR2 FQNEAQ (reference sequence). The sequence was collected from an adult woman who had mild COVID-19 (a few samples of this study predate the infection). Cell type and time point are not known. This sequence joins TRBV7-9 and TRBJ2-1; TRBD1 might be the D (6 bases). The material sequenced was PBMCs or a T cell subset sorted from them (not recorded which). CDR3 nucleotides: TGTGCCAGCAGCGGGGGACACCACAATGAGCAGTTCTTC. This gives the protein CASSGGHHNEQFF.